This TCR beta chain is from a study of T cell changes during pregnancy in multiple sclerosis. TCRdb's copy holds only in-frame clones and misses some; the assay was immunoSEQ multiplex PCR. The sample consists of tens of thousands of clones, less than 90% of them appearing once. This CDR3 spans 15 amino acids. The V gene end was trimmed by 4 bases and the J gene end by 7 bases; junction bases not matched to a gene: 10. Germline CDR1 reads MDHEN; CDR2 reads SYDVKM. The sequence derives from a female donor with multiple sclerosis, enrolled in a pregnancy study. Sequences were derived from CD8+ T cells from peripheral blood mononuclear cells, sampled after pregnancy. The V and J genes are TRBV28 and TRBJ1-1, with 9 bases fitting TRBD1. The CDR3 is CASSSPGQGRDEAFF. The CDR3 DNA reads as TGTGCCAGCAGTTCCCCGGGACAGGGCAGGGATGAAGCTTTCTTT.